A selection of T cell receptor beta chains follows, all from one sample in a study of T cell responses to AZD1222 COVID-19 vaccine. Profiled with immunoSEQ multiplex PCR; TCRdb holds only in-frame clones, not every one. The repertoire consists of 83,000 or so clones, with 86% occurring once and the leading ten covering 8.5% to 10%. This specimen was peripheral blood, taken on day 0 of AZD1222 vaccination. These receptors all stem from an adult in good health. The CDR3 runs from the conserved cysteine through the conserved F or W. A D gene is named only where the DNA matches it firmly. Expanded clones are given a class, and other clones once, few, many or no size at all.

TRBV19	-	TRBJ1-2	-	TGTGCCAGTAGTAGGGGCAGGAACTATGGCTACACCTTC	CASSRGRNYGYTF
TRBV12-5	-	TRBJ1-1	-	TGTGCTAGTGGTTCGGGGGGGCGGATCACTGAAGCTTTCTTT	CASGSGGRITEAFF
TRBV7-2	TRBD2	TRBJ2-5	few	TGTGCCAGCAGCTTATTGGCGGGAGCTTCCCAGTACTTC	CASSLLAGASQYF
TRBV5-5	-	TRBJ1-2	-	TGTGCCAGCAGCCTCGGGGGAGGGGGCTACACCTTC	CASSLGGGGYTF
TRBV5-1	TRBD1	TRBJ2-3	-	TGCGCCAGCAGTACCCAGGGGGATAAGGATACGCAGTATTTT	CASSTQGDKDTQYF
TRBV30	-	TRBJ2-7	-	TGTGCCTGGAGTTTGGGGACGGGTGACTACGAGCAGTACTTC	CAWSLGTGDYEQYF
TRBV6-5	-	TRBJ2-1	-	TGTGCCAGCAGTTGGGTTTGGGACCAGCAGTTCTTC	CASSWVWDQQFF
TRBV10-3	TRBD1	TRBJ1-2	-	TGTGCCGCCCACTACTCGGACAGGGGGCATAACTATGGCTACACCTTC	CAAHYSDRGHNYGYTF
TRBV11-2	TRBD2	TRBJ2-3	once	TGTGCCAGCAGCCCCCCCGGGCGGGGGGTGGATACGCAGTATTTT	CASSPPGRGVDTQYF
TRBV6-4	TRBD1	TRBJ1-1	-	TGTGCCAGCGCAGCAGACAGGGGATCCTACACTGAAGCTTTCTTT	CASAADRGSYTEAFF
TRBV5-5	-	TRBJ2-7	-	TGTGCCAGCAGCTTGGGGGGGGCCCCCTACGAGCAGTACTTC	CASSLGGAPYEQYF
TRBV28	-	TRBJ1-5	-	TGTGCCAGCAGTTTAGGGGCCGGGAATCAGCCCCAGCATTTT	CASSLGAGNQPQHF
TRBV6-5	-	TRBJ1-4	-	TGTGCGGGGGCCGCGGCAACTAATGAAAAACTGTTTTTT	CAGAAATNEKLFF
TRBV12-3/TRBV12-4	-	TRBJ2-7	-	TGTGCCAGCAGTTTAGCGAACTACGAGCAGTACTTC	CASSLANYEQYF
TRBV2	TRBD1	TRBJ2-2	-	TGTGCCAGCAGGTCGACAGGGAGCACCGGGGAGCTGTTTTTT	CASRSTGSTGELFF
TRBV6-5	-	TRBJ2-7	once	TGTGCCAGCAGAGTTACAGGGTCGGGCGAGCAGTACTTC	CASRVTGSGEQYF
TRBV5-1	-	TRBJ2-1	-	TGCGCCAGCAGCTCAGTCAGAAACAGCTACAATGAGCAGTTCTTC	CASSSVRNSYNEQFF
TRBV5-1	-	TRBJ1-2	once	TGCGCCAGCAGCGGGGGTCTTTATGGCTACACCTTC	CASSGGLYGYTF
TRBV12-3/TRBV12-4	-	TRBJ1-1	-	TGTGCCAGCGGTATCCGACGGGACACTGAAGCTTTCTTT	CASGIRRDTEAFF
TRBV5-4	-	TRBJ2-3	-	TGTGCCAGCAGCTGGGCGGATACGCAGTATTTT	CASSWADTQYF
TRBV7-7	-	TRBJ2-5	-	TGTGCTAGCAGCTTAACGGGAGTAGGTTGGGAGACCCAGTACTTC	CASSLTGVGWETQYF
TRBV9	TRBD1	TRBJ1-2	-	TGTGCCAGCAGCGTAGATGACAGGGGGATCTATGGCTACACCTTC	CASSVDDRGIYGYTF
TRBV5-5	-	TRBJ2-7	-	TGTGCCAGCAGCGTGCTCTACGAGCAGTACTTC	CASSVLYEQYF
TRBV5-1	-	TRBJ2-5	-	TGCGCCAGCAGCGTGGGACACCACCAAGAGACCCAGTACTTC	CASSVGHHQETQYF
TRBV4-1	TRBD2	TRBJ2-7	once	TGCGCCAGCAGCAAAACCGGGACTACTAACTACGAGCAGTACTTC	CASSKTGTTNYEQYF
TRBV7-2	-	TRBJ2-7	-	TGTGCCAGCAGCTCGAGCTCCTACGAGCAGTACTTC	CASSSSSYEQYF
TRBV4-1	TRBD1	TRBJ2-7	-	TGCGCCAGCAGCCAAGAGGTGACAGGGGTTCGAGAGCAGTACTTC	CASSQEVTGVREQYF
TRBV28	TRBD1	TRBJ1-2	-	TGTGCCATCTTAACCCGGGACAGGGGGGCCTATGGCTACACCTTC	CAILTRDRGAYGYTF
TRBV7-9	-	TRBJ1-2	few	TGTGCCAGCAGCTTATTTCAGGTACCGACGTATGGCTACACCTTC	CASSLFQVPTYGYTF
TRBV5-1	TRBD2	TRBJ2-5	-	TGCGCCAGCAGCTTGGTCCAGCGGGAGGGCTTCAAAGAGACCCAGTACTTC	CASSLVQREGFKETQYF
TRBV18	-	TRBJ1-6	-	TGTGCCAGCTCACCACCGCCAGGTAGCTCCTATAATTCACCCCTCCACTTT	CASSPPPGSSYNSPLHF
TRBV24-1	-	TRBJ2-7	-	TGTGCCACCAGTGGCTCAACAGGGAACGAGCAGTACTTC	CATSGSTGNEQYF
TRBV3-1/TRBV3-2	TRBD2	TRBJ2-1	few	TGTGCCAGCAGCCTTGGACTAGCGGGGGTCTACAATGAGCAGTTCTTC	CASSLGLAGVYNEQFF
TRBV6-9	TRBD1	TRBJ1-1	-	TGTGCCAGCACCCCGACAGGGCCAAACACTGAAGCTTTCTTT	CASTPTGPNTEAFF
TRBV27	TRBD1	TRBJ2-1	few	TGTGCCAGCAGTACCTCGCCCAGGGGGAACAATGAGCAGTTCTTC	CASSTSPRGNNEQFF
TRBV5-4	-	TRBJ1-2	-	TGTGCCAGCAGCTTGGAGCAGAGACATAACTATGGCTACACCTTC	CASSLEQRHNYGYTF
TRBV2	-	TRBJ1-1	-	TGTGCCAGCAGTGGTAATTACGAGAACACTGAAGCTTTCTTT	CASSGNYENTEAFF
TRBV6-2/TRBV6-3	-	TRBJ2-1	-	TGTGCCAGCAGTTACTCGGGGTTTAATGAGCAGTTCTTC	CASSYSGFNEQFF
TRBV7-9	-	TRBJ2-7	many	TGTGCCAGCAGCTTAGAGGGGAGGTACGAGCAGTACTTC	CASSLEGRYEQYF
TRBV28	-	TRBJ2-4	once	TGTGCCAGCAGTGCGCAGCGGGCCAAAAACATTCAGTACTTC	CASSAQRAKNIQYF
TRBV29-1	-	TRBJ1-4	-	TGCAGCGTTGACGGCCAGGGCGAAAAACTGTTTTTT	CSVDGQGEKLFF